Presented here are 20 T cell receptor beta chains from one specimen sequenced in a study of blood T cell repertoires in COVID-19. Only in-frame clones appear in the TCRdb table, and some are missing; sequencing was by immunoSEQ multiplex PCR. The sample lists under 150,000 clones; 80% to 85% were seen once. The sample comprised PBMCs or T cells enriched from blood (not recorded which). The receptors here all came from a man aged 35 to 55 with acute COVID-19.

The chain uses TRBV28 and TRBJ1-5; D not resolved. Trimming removed 6 bases from V and 7 bases from J, with 10 bases in between. The CDR3 loop spans 12 amino acids. Germline V lookup: CDR1 MDHEN, CDR2 SYDVKM. The CDR3 coding sequence is TGTGCCAGCAGGAACCCGGAGCAGCCCCAGCATTTT. It encodes CASRNPEQPQHF.

The chain uses TRBV4-3 and TRBJ2-1; tentative D call: TRBD2 (7 bases). The CDR3 covers 16 residues. V lost 1 base and J 4 bases, leaving 14 bases between the germline ends. CDR1 is LGHNA and CDR2 is YSLEER in the germline V gene. The DNA for the CDR3 is TGCGCCAGCAGCCAAGTGTGGGGGAGGGGGTACAATGAGCAGTTCTTC. It codes for CASSQVWGRGYNEQFF.

This clone has only one observation. The CDR3 reads CASSEPKLFGNTIYF. The CDR3 DNA reads as TGCGCCAGCAGTGAGCCGAAACTCTTTGGAAACACCATATATTTT. The chain joins TRBV10-2 to TRBJ1-3, with D unresolved. With 2 bases removed from V and 3 bases from J, the gap between germline ends came to 11 bases. The germline gives CDR1 WSHSY, CDR2 SAAADI. The CDR3 contains 15 residues.

This clone came up once. The chain couples TRBV12-5 to TRBJ2-1; weak D call: TRBD1 (6 bases). Germline assignment: CDR1 LGHNT and CDR2 FRNRAP. V lost 7 bases, J lost 3 bases, and 10 bases lay in between. The CDR3 is 13 residues long. The CDR3 here is CASASTGYNEQFF. DNA of the CDR3: TGTGCTAGTGCCTCGACAGGCTACAATGAGCAGTTCTTC.

A word on this clone: Mismatch with germline at one junction end may stem from a read error. The J gene is TRBJ2-1, the V gene TRBV13; 8 bases are shared with TRBD2. The CDR3 covers 17 residues. Germline V gives CDR1 PRHDT, CDR2 FYEKMQ (reference sequence). The CDR3 nucleotides are TGTGCCAGCAGCTTAGGCCTGGGGCTAGCGGGCAACAATGGGCAGTTCTTC. This encodes CASSLGLGLAGNNGQFF.

J is TRBJ2-3 and V is TRBV6-2 or TRBV6-3; weak D call: TRBD2 (5 bases). V lost 2 bases to trimming and J lost 2 bases, with 8 bases between them. In germline, CDR1 is MNHEY, CDR2 SVGEGT. The CDR3 consists of 14 residues. This CDR3 reads CASSYIANTDTQYF. The DNA for the CDR3 is TGTGCCAGCAGTTACATAGCGAACACAGATACGCAGTATTTT.

The chain joins TRBV15 to TRBJ1-6; 8 nucleotides align to TRBD1. With V trimmed by 3 bases and J by 10 bases, 8 bases remained unmatched. This CDR3 comprises 15 residues. The germline CDR1 and CDR2 sequences are LNHNV and YYDKDF (reference sequence). The CDR3 nucleotides read TGTGCCACCAGCAGGGCACAGGGGGTAGGCTCACCCCTCCACTTT. Protein: CATSRAQGVGSPLHF.

The rearrangement links TRBV7-6 to TRBJ1-4; D may be TRBD1 (6 bases). The CDR3 extends over 15 amino acids. Trimming pared 5 bases from V and 0 bases from J, leaving 10 bases between. Germline CDR1 reads SGHVS; CDR2 reads FNYEAQ. The CDR3 reads CASSRQAATNEKLFF. As DNA, the CDR3 is TGTGCCAGCAGCCGACAGGCCGCAACTAATGAAAAACTGTTTTTT.

A few counts support this clone. The chain uses TRBV9 and TRBJ1-1; D possibly corresponds to TRBD1 (5 bases). This CDR3 comprises 14 residues. Trimming stripped 0 bases from V and 8 bases from J, with 14 bases between. Per the germline V gene, CDR1 is SGDLS and CDR2 is YYNGEE. Here the CDR3 DNA reads TGTGCCAGCAGCGTAGCTCCCGCGACAGCAGAAGCTTTCTTT. It translates to CASSVAPATAEAFF.

This chain connects TRBV20-1 to TRBJ2-3; 10 nucleotides agree with TRBD2. The CDR3 sequence is 16 residues long. J gave up 2 bases and V 3 bases, and 8 bases lay outside the gene matches. The V gene's germline CDR1 is DFQATT and CDR2 SNEGSKA (reference sequence). CDR3 in DNA: TGCAGTGCTAGTGGGAGCGGGGGGGCCGTCACAGATACGCAGTATTTT. Translated, it gives CSASGSGGAVTDTQYF.

This clone was observed a few times. This chain links TRBV19 with TRBJ1-6; weak D call: TRBD1 (5 bases). V was clipped by 6 bases and J by 7 bases, with 16 bases between them. The CDR3 loop spans 15 amino acids. Per the germline V gene, CDR1 is LNHDA and CDR2 is SQIVND (reference sequence). CDR3 coding DNA: TGTGCCAGTAGCAATCCCACAGGAGGGAATTCACCCCTCCACTTT. Encoded protein: CASSNPTGGNSPLHF.

The rearrangement uses TRBV10-3 and TRBJ2-1, with 16 positions matching TRBD2. Germline V gives CDR1 ENHRY, CDR2 SYGVKD. This CDR3 comprises 17 residues. The V gene end was trimmed by 5 bases and the J gene end by 5 bases; junction bases not matched to a gene: 6. This CDR3 reads CAISRGLAGGPDNEQFF. The CDR3 bases are TGTGCCATCAGTCGGGGACTAGCGGGGGGGCCTGACAATGAGCAGTTCTTC.

The rearrangement uses TRBV5-6 and TRBJ1-3; 8 nucleotides line up with TRBD1. This CDR3 contains 14 residues. The germline V gene encodes CDR1 SGHDT and CDR2 YYEEEE. J was trimmed by 8 bases and V by 4 bases; bases with no gene match: 8. CDR3: CASSKDRAADTIYF. In DNA form, the CDR3 reads TGTGCCAGCAGCAAGGACAGGGCTGCAGACACCATATATTTT.

J is TRBJ2-7 and V is TRBV7-2; no clear D gene. Trimming removed 1 base from V and 6 bases from J, with 13 bases in between. Looked up from germline, CDR1 is SGHTA and CDR2 is FQGNSA. The CDR3 runs 14 residues. CDR3 DNA sequence: TGTGCCAGCAGCTTAGTCCCAGAATCTAGCGAGCAGTACTTC. As protein: CASSLVPESSEQYF.

J is TRBJ1-6 and V is TRBV6-5; possible D gene TRBD1, 5 bases. The CDR3 loop spans 15 amino acids. From germline, CDR1 is MNHEY and CDR2 SVGAGI. V dropped 0 bases and J dropped 8 bases, with 11 bases sitting between them. The CDR3 nucleotides read TGTGCCAGCAGTTACTCCAGGGTTGGGGATTCACCCCTCCACTTT. This gives the protein CASSYSRVGDSPLHF.

The gene calls are TRBV7-2 and TRBJ1-2; possibly TRBD1 for D (5 bases). Trimming shortened V by 5 bases and J by 3 bases, and 13 bases separated the two germline ends. The germline CDR1 and CDR2 sequences are SGHTA and FQGNSA. The CDR3 spans 14 residues. The chain's CDR3 is CASSPGPDDYGYTF. The CDR3 DNA follows: TGTGCCAGCAGCCCAGGGCCGGATGACTATGGCTACACCTTC.

The chain combines TRBV2 with TRBJ1-1; D perhaps matches TRBD1 (5 bases). The CDR3 runs 15 residues. Per germline, CDR1 SNHLY and CDR2 FYNNEI. Trimming shortened V by 3 bases and J by 0 bases, and 11 bases separated the two germline ends. The DNA for the CDR3 is TGTGCCAGCAGTGAGTCGACAGTGTTGAACACTGAAGCTTTCTTT. The encoded protein is CASSESTVLNTEAFF.

This clone was observed once. The chain links TRBV14 to TRBJ1-1; tentatively, D is TRBD1 (5 bases). This CDR3 is built from 13 residues. Germline V CDR1 and CDR2: SGHDN, FVKESK. V was pared by 2 bases and J by 1 base, with 5 bases between. The CDR3 DNA reads as TGTGCCAGCAGCCAAACAGGGAACACTGAAGCTTTCTTT. It translates to CASSQTGNTEAFF.

This sequence joins TRBV28 and TRBJ1-6; 12 positions match TRBD1. The V segment lost 4 bases and the J segment 10 bases; nucleotides outside the gene matches: 2. Germline-derived CDR1 and CDR2 are MDHEN and SYDVKM. The CDR3 spans 14 residues. CDR3 coding DNA: TGTGCCAGCAGTTCCGGGACAGGGGGCTCACCCCTCCACTTT. Protein product: CASSSGTGGSPLHF.

J is TRBJ2-7 and V is TRBV11-2; weak D call: TRBD2 (5 bases). Trimming left V 5 bases short and J 4 bases short, with 12 bases between. Germline V gene sequence: CDR1 SGHAT, CDR2 FQNNGV. The CDR3 consists of 13 residues. The CDR3 nucleotides are TGTGCCAGCAGCCAGGTCACTAGTTACGAGCAGTACTTC. It specifies CASSQVTSYEQYF.